The entry below describes one T cell receptor (beta chain). Donors had no recently reported acute infections or vaccinations and were HIV-negative. Nashville, Tennessee was home to all donors, who were Caucasian adults. This specimen comes from a study of shared clonotypes between healthy human individuals. Repertoires were generated with immunoSEQ multiplex PCR, while TCRdb's copy carries only in-frame clones and drops some. The sample has some 470,000 clones; 70% to 80% are singletons. CDR3 length: 16 residues. V was shortened by 4 bases and J by 3 bases, with 19 bases between the two germline ends. Germline assignment: CDR1 SGHVS and CDR2 FQNEAQ.

Sequencing used PBMCs. This TCR was sampled from a middle-aged woman in good health. Some clones in this sample may be carry-over from other donors' samples. This chain joins TRBV7-8 and TRBJ2-7, with D perhaps TRBD2 (6 bases). The CDR3 nucleotides are TGTGCCAGCAGCTCACGCGCCTTAGCGGTAGACTACGAGCAGTACTTC. Protein: CASSSRALAVDYEQYF.